This entry concerns a single TCR beta chain. Method: immunoSEQ multiplex PCR; TCRdb's copy keeps in-frame clones and lacks some. The repertoire consists of about 35,000 clones, with around 87% occurring once and the leading ten covering 35% to 55%. These data originate in a study of blood T cell repertoires in COVID-19. Trimming removed 3 bases from V and 5 bases from J; junction bases left unmatched: 3. This CDR3 comprises 15 residues. Germline CDR1 SGHNT, CDR2 YYREEE (reference sequence). The rearrangement uses TRBV5-4 and TRBJ2-2; 11 nucleotides line up with TRBD2. This clonotype was obtained from a human donor in a cohort sampled during active COVID-19. The sequenced material came from peripheral blood. The CDR3 bases are TGTGCCAGCAGCTGGGCTAGCGGGGGGACCGGGGAGCTGTTTTTT. This translates into CASSWASGGTGELFF.